A selection of T cell receptor beta chains follows, all from one sample in a study of shared clonotypes between healthy human individuals. Profiled with immunoSEQ multiplex PCR; TCRdb holds only in-frame clones, not every one. Among about 2 million clones listed, roughly 95% were seen once. Sample: naive CD8+ T cells sorted from blood. These receptors all come from a man aged 18 to 35 in good health. CDR3s include the opening cysteine and the closing phenylalanine or tryptophan. The D gene is left open where the match is weak. Where a row states a size, it is once, few, many or the class of an expanded clone; other rows omit it.

TRBD1	once	TRBV5-1	TRBJ1-2	TGCGCCAGCAGCTTGCATTCGGGTGGACAGGACTATGGCTACACCTTC	CASSLHSGGQDYGYTF
TRBD2	-	TRBV27	TRBJ2-3	TGTGCCAGCAGTTTACGGGGGGAGGCATACAGGTTTTTTACGACAGATACGCAGTATTTT	CASSLRGEAYRFFTTDTQYF
TRBD2	-	TRBV4-1	TRBJ2-5	TGCGCCAGCAGGGCAGAGGCGGGGGGGCCGGAGACCCAGTACTTC	CASRAEAGGPETQYF
-	-	TRBV5-1	TRBJ2-3	TGCGCCAGCAGCCCCATAGGTTCAGATACGCAGTATTTT	CASSPIGSDTQYF
TRBD2	-	TRBV19	TRBJ2-7	TGTGCCAGTAGACTTCGGGGGGGAGCCCACGAGCAGTACTTC	CASRLRGGAHEQYF
-	-	TRBV7-2	TRBJ2-5	TGTGCCAGCAGCCCACCACAGCAAGAGACCCAGTACTTC	CASSPPQQETQYF
TRBD1	-	TRBV2	TRBJ1-5	TGTGCCAGCAGTGGGCAGGGGGACAAGTGGCAGCCCCAGCATTTT	CASSGQGDKWQPQHF
TRBD1	-	TRBV25-1	TRBJ1-2	TGTGCCAGCAGTGCCCCGGGACAGGGCCAGGGCTACACCTTC	CASSAPGQGQGYTF
-	-	TRBV27	TRBJ1-1	TGTGCCAGCAGTTTATCCCGGGGAGGGCAGACTGAAGCTTTCTTT	CASSLSRGGQTEAFF
TRBD1	-	TRBV4-1	TRBJ1-3	TGCGCCAGCAGCCAGGACAGGGGGAGCGGAAACACCATATATTTT	CASSQDRGSGNTIYF
-	-	TRBV27	TRBJ2-7	TGTGCCAGCAGTGATGACAGCTACGAGCAGTACTTC	CASSDDSYEQYF
-	-	TRBV5-1	TRBJ1-1	TGCGCCAGCAGCTTGGTGAGGGAGAACACTGAAGCTTTCTTT	CASSLVRENTEAFF
TRBD2	-	TRBV11-2	TRBJ2-7	TGTGCCAGCAGCTTAGAGCCTAGCGGTTCCTACGAGCAGTACTTC	CASSLEPSGSYEQYF
-	-	TRBV11-2	TRBJ2-3	TGTGCCAGCAGCTCCCGTGCCACAGATACGCAGTATTTT	CASSSRATDTQYF
-	-	TRBV11-3	TRBJ1-3	TGTGCCAGCAGCTTAGATGGTACTTCTGGAAACACCATATATTTT	CASSLDGTSGNTIYF
-	-	TRBV7-9	TRBJ2-3	TGTGCCAGCAGCTTATTGTGGGGGGCCTCAATAACAGATACGCAGTATTTT	CASSLLWGASITDTQYF
-	-	TRBV7-8	TRBJ2-3	TGTGCCAGCAGGTCTGAAGATGATGATACGCAGTATTTT	CASRSEDDDTQYF
-	-	TRBV27	TRBJ2-2	TGTGCCAGCAGTTTGGGACTTACCGGGGAGCTGTTTTTT	CASSLGLTGELFF
-	-	TRBV10-3	TRBJ2-2	TGTGCCATCAGCCCCGACGGGGCCCGAAGCACCGGGGAGCTGTTTTTT	CAISPDGARSTGELFF
TRBD1	-	TRBV4-3	TRBJ2-3	TGCGCCAGCAGCATCGGGACAGGTCTAGAGATTGATACGCAGTATTTT	CASSIGTGLEIDTQYF
-	-	TRBV5-1	TRBJ1-1	TGCGCCAGCAGCTTGGGGGGCGTTGAAGCTTTCTTT	CASSLGGVEAFF
-	-	TRBV28	TRBJ2-7	TGTGCCAGCAGTATTAAATTGGCCGGGCAGGGAGTGGCGGGGGAGCAGTACTTC	CASSIKLAGQGVAGEQYF
-	once	TRBV5-5	TRBJ2-1	TGTGCCAGCAGCGCTCTATACAATGAGCAGTTCTTC	CASSALYNEQFF
-	-	TRBV4-3	TRBJ2-4	TGCGCCAGCAGCTACGAGGCCAAAAACATTCAGTACTTC	CASSYEAKNIQYF
-	-	TRBV10-1	TRBJ2-1	TGCGCCAGCAGTGAACGGGGGTTTAACAATGAGCAGTTCTTC	CASSERGFNNEQFF
TRBD1	-	TRBV7-9	TRBJ2-1	TGTGCCAGCAGCTGGACAGGGGGCGAGTCCTACAATGAGCAGTTCTTC	CASSWTGGESYNEQFF
-	-	TRBV30	TRBJ1-5	TGTGCCTGGAGTGTCCAAGGTGGGTCGGGGGCTTATAGCAATCAGCCCCAGCATTTT	CAWSVQGGSGAYSNQPQHF
-	once	TRBV27	TRBJ2-3	TGTGCCAGCAGTCTATCGACAGTCTCTAGCACAGATACGCAGTATTTT	CASSLSTVSSTDTQYF
TRBD2	-	TRBV10-1	TRBJ2-3	TGCGCCAGCAGCCTAGCGGGGGACACAGATACGCAGTATTTT	CASSLAGDTDTQYF
TRBD1	-	TRBV29-1	TRBJ2-7	TGCAGCGTGACGGGACAGGTCTCCTACGAGCAGTACTTC	CSVTGQVSYEQYF
-	-	TRBV2	TRBJ2-7	TGTGCCAGCAGTGAAGCAGGGGACGGGGGACGCTCCTACGAGCAGTACTTC	CASSEAGDGGRSYEQYF
TRBD1	-	TRBV6-5	TRBJ2-1	TGTGCCAGCAGCGCCGGGACAGGGTCTTACAATGAGCAGTTCTTC	CASSAGTGSYNEQFF
TRBD2	-	TRBV7-9	TRBJ2-7	TGTGCCAGCAGCTTCGGGGGAGGGTACAACGAGCAGTACTTC	CASSFGGGYNEQYF
TRBD1	-	TRBV7-2	TRBJ2-3	TGTGCCAGCAGCTTGGGCCCGGGACAGGGGACAGATACGCAGTATTTT	CASSLGPGQGTDTQYF
-	-	TRBV5-1	TRBJ2-1	TGCGCCAGCAGCTTGGTAGACAGATACAATGAGCAGTTCTTC	CASSLVDRYNEQFF
TRBD1	-	TRBV28	TRBJ1-1	TGTGCCAGCAGTCCAGCAGAAGCCGGGACAGGGGGCGGTGGAGATGAAGCTTTCTTT	CASSPAEAGTGGGGDEAFF
-	-	TRBV5-1	TRBJ2-5	TGCGCCAGCAGCTTGGGGTTAGGGACCCAGTACTTC	CASSLGLGTQYF
-	once	TRBV18	TRBJ2-7	TGTGCCAGCTCACCACCCTCCGTGGCAGCCTACTCCTACGAGCAGTACTTC	CASSPPSVAAYSYEQYF
TRBD1	-	TRBV7-8	TRBJ2-7	TGTGCCAGCAGCTCGCCGGGACAGGCAGCATTCTACGAGCAGTACTTC	CASSSPGQAAFYEQYF
TRBD1	-	TRBV5-1	TRBJ1-5	TGCGCCAGCAGCGAAGCAGGGGGGGCCCAGCATTTT	CASSEAGGAQHF